This T cell receptor (beta chain) was recorded in a study of cytomegalovirus exposure and HLA in healthy donors. Whole-study results and caveats: Later analysis associated a missense DCLRE1C variant with TCR beta V- and J-gene trimming.

Turning to this clone: The antigen remains undetermined.

The trim removed 5 bases at V and 3 bases at J, leaving 3 bases unmatched. The germline CDR1 and CDR2 sequences are MNHNY and SVGAGI (reference sequence). The CDR3 runs 15 residues. 60 Vbeta and 13 Jbeta primers were used in PCR. This table comes from immunoSEQ multiplex PCR, and its TCRdb copy is limited to in-frame clones, with some not included. The table has a few hundred thousand clones, less than 85% seen once. The clonotype was recovered from a girl aged 2 to 9 in good health and CMV-seronegative. The chain combines TRBV6-6 with TRBJ1-4; 10 bases align to TRBD1. Material for sequencing was PBMCs. In DNA, the CDR3 is TGTGCCAGCAGTCCCGACAGGGGGCCTAATGAAAAACTGTTTTTT. Protein: CASSPDRGPNEKLFF.